This T cell receptor beta chain was documented in a study of cytomegalovirus exposure and HLA in healthy donors. About this clone itself: Its specificity is unknown.

Donors were nominally healthy when sampled, though unrecorded immune exposures were likely. CDR3 length equals 15 residues. The germline CDR1 and CDR2 sequences are GTSNPN and SVGIG (reference sequence). The germline V and J ends were trimmed by 7 bases and 0 bases, with 13 bases remaining between them. PCR employed 60 Vbeta and 13 Jbeta primers. Some clones are missing from TCRdb's copy, which holds only in-frame ones; the method was immunoSEQ multiplex PCR. The sample has fewer than 200,000 clones, 70% to 80% seen once. The study, taken as a whole, reports: TCR beta chain V- and J-gene trimming was linked, in a later analysis, to a missense variant in DCLRE1C.

This chain links TRBV30 with TRBJ1-6; no firm D call. The sample taken for sequencing was PBMCs. The receptor was derived from a female donor in good health and CMV-seronegative. The CDR3 reads CAFRSSVSYNSPLHF. CDR3 DNA sequence: TGTGCCTTTAGAAGTAGTGTCTCCTATAATTCACCCCTCCACTTT.